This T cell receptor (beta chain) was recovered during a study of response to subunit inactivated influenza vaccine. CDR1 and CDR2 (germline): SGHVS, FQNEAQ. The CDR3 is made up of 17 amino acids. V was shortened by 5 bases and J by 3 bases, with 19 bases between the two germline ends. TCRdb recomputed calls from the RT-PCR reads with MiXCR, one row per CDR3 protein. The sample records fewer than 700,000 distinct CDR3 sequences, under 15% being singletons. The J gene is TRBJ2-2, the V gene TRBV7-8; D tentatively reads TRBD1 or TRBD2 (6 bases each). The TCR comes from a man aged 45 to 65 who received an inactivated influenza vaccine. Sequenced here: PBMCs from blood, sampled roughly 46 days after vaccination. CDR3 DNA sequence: TGTGCCAGCAGCCCCCGTTTGGGGGGCTTACACACCGGGGAGCTGTTTTTT. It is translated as CASSPRLGGLHTGELFF. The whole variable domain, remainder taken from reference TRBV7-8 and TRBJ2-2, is GAGVSQSPRYKVAKRGQDVALRCDPISGHVSLFWYQQALGQGPEFLTYFQNEAQLDKSGLPSDRFFAERPEGSVSTLKIQRTQQEDSAVYLCASSPRLGGLHTGELFFGEGSRLTVL.